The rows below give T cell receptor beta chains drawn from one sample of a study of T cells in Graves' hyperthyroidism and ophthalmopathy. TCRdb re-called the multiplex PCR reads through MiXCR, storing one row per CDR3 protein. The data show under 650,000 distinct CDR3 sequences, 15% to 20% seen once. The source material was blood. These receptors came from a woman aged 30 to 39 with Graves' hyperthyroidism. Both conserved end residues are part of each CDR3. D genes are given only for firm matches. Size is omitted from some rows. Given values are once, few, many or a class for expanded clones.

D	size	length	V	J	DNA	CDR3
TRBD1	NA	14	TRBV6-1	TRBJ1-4	TGTGCCAGCAGCGCGACAGGGTCGCGAGAAAAACTGTTTTTT	CASSATGSREKLFF
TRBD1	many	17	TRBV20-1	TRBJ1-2	TGCAGTGCTAGAGATGAAAGGCTACAGGGGGCTTACTATGGCTACACCTTC	CSARDERLQGAYYGYTF
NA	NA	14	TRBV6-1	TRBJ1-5	TGTGCCAGCAGATCCGACACCCACCATCAAACCCAGCATTTT	CASRSDTHHQTQHF
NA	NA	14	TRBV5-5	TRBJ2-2	TGTGCCAGCAGGAAGGGATTCAACACCGGGGAGCTGTTTTTT	CASRKGFNTGELFF
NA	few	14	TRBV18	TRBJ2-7	TGTGCCAGCTCACCGCCAAATCCTCCCTACGAGCAGTACTTC	CASSPPNPPYEQYF
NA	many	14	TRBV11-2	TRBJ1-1	TGTGCCAGCAGCTTAGATTATGGGAACACTGAAGCTTTCTTT	CASSLDYGNTEAFF
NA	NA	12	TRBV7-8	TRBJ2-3	TGTGCCAGCAGCTTAGGGACCCGAGGCCAGTATTTT	CASSLGTRGQYF
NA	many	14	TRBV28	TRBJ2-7	TGTGCCAGCAGCTTGTCTGGAACTGACTACGAGCAGTACTTC	CASSLSGTDYEQYF
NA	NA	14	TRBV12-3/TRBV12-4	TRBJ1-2	TGTGCCAGCACCCAATTGACACCTAACTATGGCTACACCTTC	CASTQLTPNYGYTF
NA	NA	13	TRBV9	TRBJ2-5	TGTGCCAGCAGCGTCCGATTTCAAGAGACCCAGTACTTC	CASSVRFQETQYF
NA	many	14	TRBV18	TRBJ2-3	TGTGCCAGCTCGTCAGTTGCCGACACAGATACGCAGTATTTT	CASSSVADTDTQYF
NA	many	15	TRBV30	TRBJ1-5	TGTGCCTGGAGTGGGGACACTTTTAGCAATCAGCCCCAGCATTTT	CAWSGDTFSNQPQHF
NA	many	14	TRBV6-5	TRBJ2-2	TGTGCCAGCAGTTACTCCGGAGGCACCGGGGAGCTGTTTTTT	CASSYSGGTGELFF
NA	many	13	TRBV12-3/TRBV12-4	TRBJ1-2	TGTGCCAGCAGTTTTGTCAGCAACTATGGCTACACCTTC	CASSFVSNYGYTF
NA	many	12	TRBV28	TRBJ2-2	TGTGCCAGCAGAGCTAGGTTCCGGGAGCTGTTTTTT	CASRARFRELFF